Listed below are T cell receptor beta chains from one sample, sequenced in a study of vaccination and CD4 T cells after COVID-19. Their antigens are not known. TCRdb redid the calling of the PCR reads with MiXCR, one entry per CDR3 protein. The table has 7,000 to 9,000 distinct CDR3 sequences, approximately 60% seen once. Sequencing was carried out using CD4+ T cells from blood, cultured in vitro. The receptors here all came from a human donor who had recovered from COVID-19. Each CDR3 is given with its conserved first and last residue. Each record gives: clone size, J gene, D gene, V gene, CDR3 DNA, CDR3 protein. The D gene is left open where the match is weak. The size field is filled for only some rows; it gives once, few, many or a size class.

clone_size: NA
j_call: TRBJ2-5
d_call: NA
v_call: TRBV5-8
cdr3_nt: TGTGCCAGCAGCTTGGCAAAAGGGCTGATGGGAGAGACCCAGTACTTC
cdr3_aa: CASSLAKGLMGETQYF

clone_size: NA
j_call: TRBJ1-5
d_call: NA
v_call: TRBV7-3
cdr3_nt: TGTGCCAGCAGCTTAATGGGGGGAAGCAATCAGCCCCAGCATTTT
cdr3_aa: CASSLMGGSNQPQHF

clone_size: few
j_call: TRBJ2-5
d_call: NA
v_call: TRBV19
cdr3_nt: TGTGCCAGTAGTATATCCCCTTCGGGGGAGACCCAGTACTTC
cdr3_aa: CASSISPSGETQYF

clone_size: few
j_call: TRBJ1-5
d_call: NA
v_call: TRBV6-2/TRBV6-3
cdr3_nt: TGTGCCAGCACCGAAGGCGAGGTCCGCAATCAGCCCCAGCATTTT
cdr3_aa: CASTEGEVRNQPQHF

clone_size: once
j_call: TRBJ1-2
d_call: NA
v_call: TRBV18
cdr3_nt: TGTGCCAGCTCACCTGAGACGGGGGGGAACTATGGCTACACCTTC
cdr3_aa: CASSPETGGNYGYTF

clone_size: few
j_call: TRBJ1-2
d_call: TRBD1
v_call: TRBV5-1
cdr3_nt: TGCGCCAGCAGCTTGGCCGAACAGGGGGCTCGTGGCTACACCTTC
cdr3_aa: CASSLAEQGARGYTF

clone_size: few
j_call: TRBJ1-5
d_call: NA
v_call: TRBV6-1
cdr3_nt: TGTGCCAGCAGTGGGGGTAGCAATCAGCCCCAGCATTTT
cdr3_aa: CASSGGSNQPQHF

clone_size: few
j_call: TRBJ1-2
d_call: NA
v_call: TRBV30
cdr3_nt: TGTGCCTGGAGCTCGTCGCCCGCCTCTGGCTACACCTTC
cdr3_aa: CAWSSSPASGYTF

clone_size: NA
j_call: TRBJ1-1
d_call: NA
v_call: TRBV20-1
cdr3_nt: TGCAGTGCTAGATCGGGGGCGGTGGAAGCTTTCTTT
cdr3_aa: CSARSGAVEAFF

clone_size: NA
j_call: TRBJ1-1
d_call: NA
v_call: TRBV29-1
cdr3_nt: TGCAGCGTCTCACAGGGGAACACTGAAGCTTTCTTT
cdr3_aa: CSVSQGNTEAFF

clone_size: NA
j_call: TRBJ1-5
d_call: NA
v_call: TRBV7-6
cdr3_nt: TGTGCCAGCAGCCCCTTAGGGGAGGATCAGCCCCAGCATTTT
cdr3_aa: CASSPLGEDQPQHF

clone_size: few
j_call: TRBJ2-1
d_call: NA
v_call: TRBV7-6
cdr3_nt: TGTGCCAGCAGCCGACGCCATAACAATGAGCAGTTCTTC
cdr3_aa: CASSRRHNNEQFF

clone_size: NA
j_call: TRBJ2-5
d_call: NA
v_call: TRBV7-9
cdr3_nt: TGTGCCAGCAGCTTAGTGCGGACACCGATGTTCCAAGAGACCCAGTACTTC
cdr3_aa: CASSLVRTPMFQETQYF

clone_size: few
j_call: TRBJ1-2
d_call: TRBD1
v_call: TRBV20-1
cdr3_nt: TGCAGTGCTACGCGACAGGGATCCCCCTTAAAATCTAGCTATGGCTACACCTTC
cdr3_aa: CSATRQGSPLKSSYGYTF

clone_size: NA
j_call: TRBJ2-1
d_call: NA
v_call: TRBV24-1
cdr3_nt: TGTGCCACCAGCGTGGGGGGAGGAAACAATGAGCAGTTCTTC
cdr3_aa: CATSVGGGNNEQFF

clone_size: NA
j_call: TRBJ1-1
d_call: NA
v_call: TRBV28
cdr3_nt: TGTGCCAGCAGTCCCCTCCCCCCCGGGGGCGCGGGTAGAGCTTTCTTT
cdr3_aa: CASSPLPPGGAGRAFF

clone_size: few
j_call: TRBJ2-5
d_call: TRBD2
v_call: TRBV27
cdr3_nt: TGTGCCAGCAGCTTAAATGGACTAGCGGGATTCAAGGAGACCCAGTACTTC
cdr3_aa: CASSLNGLAGFKETQYF

clone_size: NA
j_call: TRBJ1-2
d_call: TRBD1
v_call: TRBV19
cdr3_nt: TGTGCCAGTAGTCCCGCACCGGACAGGGGAAGGGGTAACTATGGCTACACCTTC
cdr3_aa: CASSPAPDRGRGNYGYTF

clone_size: NA
j_call: TRBJ2-5
d_call: NA
v_call: TRBV5-1
cdr3_nt: TGCGCCAGCAGCTTGCAGGAGACCCAGTACTTC
cdr3_aa: CASSLQETQYF

clone_size: NA
j_call: TRBJ2-2
d_call: NA
v_call: TRBV6-1
cdr3_nt: TGTGCCACCTCGGGGGAGTATGGCGGGGAGCTGTTTTTT
cdr3_aa: CATSGEYGGELFF

clone_size: few
j_call: TRBJ1-5
d_call: TRBD1
v_call: TRBV15
cdr3_nt: TGTGCCACCAGCAGAGCCAGGACAGGGAGAGAGCAGCCCCAGCATTTT
cdr3_aa: CATSRARTGREQPQHF

clone_size: once
j_call: TRBJ1-1
d_call: NA
v_call: TRBV20-1
cdr3_nt: TGCAGTGCTAGAGACCCTTTCGGCAGTTTGAACACTGAAGCTTTCTTT
cdr3_aa: CSARDPFGSLNTEAFF

clone_size: NA
j_call: TRBJ1-6
d_call: TRBD1
v_call: TRBV6-2/TRBV6-3
cdr3_nt: TGTGCCAGCAGTCCCGGACAGGGGATTTCACCCCTCCACTTT
cdr3_aa: CASSPGQGISPLHF

clone_size: NA
j_call: TRBJ1-2
d_call: NA
v_call: TRBV6-2/TRBV6-3
cdr3_nt: TGTGCCAGCAGTTACTCTGACGGCGGCTACACCTTC
cdr3_aa: CASSYSDGGYTF

clone_size: few
j_call: TRBJ2-5
d_call: NA
v_call: TRBV7-3
cdr3_nt: TGTGCCAGCAGCCTACAGGGTCAAGAGACCCAGTACTTC
cdr3_aa: CASSLQGQETQYF

clone_size: NA
j_call: TRBJ2-5
d_call: NA
v_call: TRBV14
cdr3_nt: TGTGCCAGTAATAGGGGGGGAGAGACCCAGTACTTC
cdr3_aa: CASNRGGETQYF

clone_size: NA
j_call: TRBJ2-3
d_call: TRBD1
v_call: TRBV6-5
cdr3_nt: TGTGCCAGCAGTTACTTGGACAGGGAAGGTCCGCAGTATTTT
cdr3_aa: CASSYLDREGPQYF

clone_size: NA
j_call: TRBJ1-1
d_call: TRBD1
v_call: TRBV27
cdr3_nt: TGTGCCAGCAGTTCTAGACAGGGACTGAACACTGAAGCTTTCTTT
cdr3_aa: CASSSRQGLNTEAFF

clone_size: NA
j_call: TRBJ2-6
d_call: NA
v_call: TRBV6-1
cdr3_nt: TGTGCCAGCAGTAACACAGGGTCTGGGGCCAACGTCCTGACTTTC
cdr3_aa: CASSNTGSGANVLTF

clone_size: NA
j_call: TRBJ2-3
d_call: NA
v_call: TRBV4-2
cdr3_nt: TGTGCCAGCAGCCTACGCGAGGGAAGCACAGATACGCAGTATTTT
cdr3_aa: CASSLREGSTDTQYF

clone_size: once
j_call: TRBJ2-5
d_call: NA
v_call: TRBV19
cdr3_nt: TGTGCCAGTAGTATGGGGCTTGGGGCACAAGAGACCCAGTACTTC
cdr3_aa: CASSMGLGAQETQYF

clone_size: NA
j_call: TRBJ1-1
d_call: NA
v_call: TRBV20-1
cdr3_nt: TGCAGTGCTAGTTTTTCCGGGGCAGACACTGAAGCTTTCTTT
cdr3_aa: CSASFSGADTEAFF

clone_size: NA
j_call: TRBJ2-7
d_call: NA
v_call: TRBV30
cdr3_nt: TGTGCCTGGAAGCGAGGGAGCTCCTACGAGCAGTACTTC
cdr3_aa: CAWKRGSSYEQYF

clone_size: NA
j_call: TRBJ1-2
d_call: TRBD1
v_call: TRBV6-2/TRBV6-3
cdr3_nt: TGTGCCAGCAGTTACGGTGACAGGGCAGGCTATGGCTACACCTTC
cdr3_aa: CASSYGDRAGYGYTF

clone_size: NA
j_call: TRBJ1-2
d_call: NA
v_call: TRBV2
cdr3_nt: TGTGCCACCGGGAGCCCCAGGGATGGCTACACCTTC
cdr3_aa: CATGSPRDGYTF

clone_size: few
j_call: TRBJ1-6
d_call: NA
v_call: TRBV11-2
cdr3_nt: TGTGCCAGCAGCTTAGATACCGGGCGAGCGGGTTCACCCCTCCACTTT
cdr3_aa: CASSLDTGRAGSPLHF

clone_size: few
j_call: TRBJ1-5
d_call: NA
v_call: TRBV7-2
cdr3_nt: TGTGCCAGCAGCGCGGACATCTATCAGCCCCAGCATTTT
cdr3_aa: CASSADIYQPQHF

clone_size: NA
j_call: TRBJ1-2
d_call: NA
v_call: TRBV20-1
cdr3_nt: TGCAGTGCTAATATCCGGGGCGGCTACACCTTC
cdr3_aa: CSANIRGGYTF

clone_size: NA
j_call: TRBJ1-1
d_call: NA
v_call: TRBV4-1
cdr3_nt: TGCGCCAGCAGCCAAGTTCGGGGGACTGAAGCTTTCTTT
cdr3_aa: CASSQVRGTEAFF

clone_size: NA
j_call: TRBJ2-7
d_call: TRBD1
v_call: TRBV6-1
cdr3_nt: TGTGCCAGCAGGCGAGGGACAGACCAAGAGTACTTC
cdr3_aa: CASRRGTDQEYF

clone_size: NA
j_call: TRBJ1-2
d_call: NA
v_call: TRBV5-4
cdr3_nt: TGTGCCAGCAGCTTGGGAAGGACACTCTATGGCTACACCTTC
cdr3_aa: CASSLGRTLYGYTF

clone_size: NA
j_call: TRBJ2-1
d_call: NA
v_call: TRBV28
cdr3_nt: TGTGCCAGCAGCCTCGGAGGGACTGTTTACAATGAGCAGTTCTTC
cdr3_aa: CASSLGGTVYNEQFF

clone_size: few
j_call: TRBJ1-1
d_call: TRBD1
v_call: TRBV6-2/TRBV6-3
cdr3_nt: TGTGCCAGCAGTTACCCTCGGACAGGGACTGAAGCTTTCTTT
cdr3_aa: CASSYPRTGTEAFF

clone_size: NA
j_call: TRBJ2-7
d_call: NA
v_call: TRBV6-1
cdr3_nt: TGTGCCAGCAGTCCCCCCCCAGGGGTAGCCGGCTACGAGCAGTACTTC
cdr3_aa: CASSPPPGVAGYEQYF

clone_size: NA
j_call: TRBJ1-1
d_call: NA
v_call: TRBV12-3/TRBV12-4
cdr3_nt: TGTGCCAGCAGGGCAGTTGGGTTTGAAGCTTTCTTT
cdr3_aa: CASRAVGFEAFF

clone_size: NA
j_call: TRBJ2-5
d_call: TRBD2
v_call: TRBV11-2
cdr3_nt: TGTGCCAGCAGCTCGGGGGGTCTACGGGAGACCCAGTACTTC
cdr3_aa: CASSSGGLRETQYF

clone_size: NA
j_call: TRBJ1-2
d_call: NA
v_call: TRBV28
cdr3_nt: TGTGCCAGCAGTTTATACAACTATGGCTACACCTTC
cdr3_aa: CASSLYNYGYTF